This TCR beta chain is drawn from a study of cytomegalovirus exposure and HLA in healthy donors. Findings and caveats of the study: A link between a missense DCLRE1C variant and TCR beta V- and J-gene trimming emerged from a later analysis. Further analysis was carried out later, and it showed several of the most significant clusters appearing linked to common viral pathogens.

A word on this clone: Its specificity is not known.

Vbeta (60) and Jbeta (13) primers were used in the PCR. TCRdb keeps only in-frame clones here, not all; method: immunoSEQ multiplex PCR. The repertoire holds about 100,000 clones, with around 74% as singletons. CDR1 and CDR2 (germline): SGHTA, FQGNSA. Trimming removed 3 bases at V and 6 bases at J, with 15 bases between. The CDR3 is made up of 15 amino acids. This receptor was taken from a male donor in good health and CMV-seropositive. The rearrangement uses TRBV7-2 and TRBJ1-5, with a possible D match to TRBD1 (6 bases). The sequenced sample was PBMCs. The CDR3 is CASSLRAGEGQPQHF. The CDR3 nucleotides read TGTGCCAGCAGCTTGCGGGCAGGGGAGGGTCAGCCCCAGCATTTT. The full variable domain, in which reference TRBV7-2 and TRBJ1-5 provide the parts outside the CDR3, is GAGVSQSPSNKVTEKGKDVELRCDPISGHTALYWYRQSLGQGLEFLIYFQGNSAPDKSGLPSDRFSAERTGGSVSTLTIQRTQQEDSAVYLCASSLRAGEGQPQHFGDGTRLSIL.